This T cell receptor beta chain was sequenced during a study of response to subunit inactivated influenza vaccine (dated by TCRdb to 2017 to 2018). With respect to the entire study: The study used deep quantitative T cell receptor repertoire profiling to track responses to a trivalent subunit inactivated influenza vaccine.

The label giving this sample's time point can be read as: around 45 days after influenza vaccine administration. General conclusions and limits of the study: The authors proposed that each seasonal influenza vaccination may bring in only a limited number of new T cells.

The sample holds a few counts of this clonotype. The antigen this receptor binds is unknown. There are no base qualities to consult, and no much larger clone falls within one base. Receptor libraries were prepared by RT-PCR. TCRdb names Illumina HiSeq 2500 as the instrument used. TCRdb reprocessed the public reads (quality trimming at Q25 with fastp, clone calling with MiXCR) and kept in-frame beta chains. A single entry per CDR3 protein holds the most common genes and DNA from its merged rows. This sample comprises approximately 500,000 distinct CDR3 sequences, roughly 13% of them detected only once. The top ten hold around 13% of the sample. Via the germline V gene, CDR1 is SGDLS and CDR2 YYNGEE. V sheds 3 bases and J sheds 4 bases, leaving 11 bases between their ends. The cysteine opens and the phenylalanine closes a CDR3 of 15 amino acids. Only the CDR3 portion is preserved as DNA: 45 bases, with reading frame beginning at the first base.

The sample here was PBMCs from blood, taken roughly 6 weeks after vaccination. This chain is built from TRBV9 and TRBJ2-6, and the D gene may be TRBD1, 6 bases matching. The sequence derives from a man aged 50 or older who received an inactivated influenza vaccine. Donor details come from another sample of the same person, matched by shared clones. The CDR3 here reads CASSATGWGANVLTF. The nucleotide sequence is TGTGCCAGCAGCGCAACAGGGTGGGGGGCCAACGTCCTGACTTTC.